This TCR beta chain was recovered during a study of blood T cells in healthy people across ages. This clonotype has a single count. Antigen: not known. The authors ran a second PCR of about 7 to 11 cycles using a sample-barcoded 5' primer and a J-beta primer mix. All cDNA molecules were each tagged by a template-switch adaptor with 12 random nucleotides. TCRdb re-analysed the 5' RACE reads in MiXCR, keeping a single row per CDR3 protein. This table has over a million distinct CDR3 sequences, over 35% appearing once. CDR1 and CDR2 (germline): SGHVS, FQNEAQ. CDR3 size: 16 residues. Broader study findings: Unsorted PBMCs prevented conclusive naive versus antigen-experienced comparison.

The chain couples TRBV7-8 to TRBJ2-1, with TRBD2 identical over 8 bases. The J call may be in error: the DNA end matches TRBJ2-7 better. This clonotype was sampled from an older woman in good health. Sequencing input: blood. The CDR3 loop reads CASSAQRESPYNEQYF. For the CDR3, the DNA is TGTGCCAGCAGCGCCCAGCGGGAGAGCCCCTACAATGAGCAGTACTTC.